This T cell receptor (beta chain) stems from a study of cytomegalovirus exposure and HLA in healthy donors. The PCR contained 60 Vbeta and 13 Jbeta primers. Profiled with immunoSEQ multiplex PCR; TCRdb holds only in-frame clones, not every one. The profile covers approximately 170,000 clones, with approximately 81% appearing a single time and approximately 2.4% taken by the ten largest. Study outcomes and limitations: Specificity of three CMV-associated chains for CMV antigens was verified in vitro. Reportedly, fewer N-insertions than the approximately 600-donor mean appeared in an Asian-associated ancestry cluster in a later analysis. Further analysis was carried out later, and it showed several of the most significant clusters appearing linked to common viral pathogens.

This clone was seen once. What it recognizes is unknown. Healthy donors of bone marrow made up the group. CDR1 is SGHRS, CDR2 YFSETQ, per germline. This CDR3 contains 16 residues. Germline trimming cut 5 bases from V and 3 bases from J; bases unmatched to any gene: 9. The sequence came from a male donor in good health and CMV-seronegative. V gene TRBV5-1 combines with J gene TRBJ1-4; 8 positions match TRBD1. Material for sequencing was PBMCs. Written as DNA, the CDR3 is TGCGCCAGCAGGACTGGGACAGGTGGCTCTAATGAAAAACTGTTTTTT. It translates to CASRTGTGGSNEKLFF. The full variable domain, in which reference TRBV5-1 and TRBJ1-4 provide the parts outside the CDR3, is KAGVTQTPRYLIKTRGQQVTLSCSPISGHRSVSWYQQTPGQGLQFLFEYFSETQRNKGNFPGRFSGRQFSNSRSEMNVSTLELGDSALYLCASRTGTGGSNEKLFFGSGTQLSVL.